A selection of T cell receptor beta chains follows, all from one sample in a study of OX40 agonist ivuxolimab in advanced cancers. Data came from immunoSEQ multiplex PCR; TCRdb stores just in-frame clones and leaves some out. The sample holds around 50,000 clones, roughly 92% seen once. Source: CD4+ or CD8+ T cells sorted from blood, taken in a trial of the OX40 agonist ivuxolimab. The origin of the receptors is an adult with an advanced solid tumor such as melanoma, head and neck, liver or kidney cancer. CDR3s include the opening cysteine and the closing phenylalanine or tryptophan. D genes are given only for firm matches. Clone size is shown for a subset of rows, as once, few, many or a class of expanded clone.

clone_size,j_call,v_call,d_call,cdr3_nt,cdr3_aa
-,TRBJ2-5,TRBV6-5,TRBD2,TGTGCCAGCAGTCGGGGTAGCGGGACTTTGGAGACCCAGTACTTC,CASSRGSGTLETQYF
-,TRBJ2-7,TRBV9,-,TGTGCCAGCAGCGTAGAGGGAGGGGGTATTTACGAGCAGTACTTC,CASSVEGGGIYEQYF
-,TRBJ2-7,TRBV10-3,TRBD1,TGTGCCATCAAGGCACCGGGACAGACGTACGAGCAGTACTTC,CAIKAPGQTYEQYF
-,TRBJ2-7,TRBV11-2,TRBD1,TGTGCCAGCAGCCGTGTACAGGGGAGCGAGCAGTACTTC,CASSRVQGSEQYF
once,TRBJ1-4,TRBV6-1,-,TGTGCCAGCAGTGAAGTGTGGGGCGAGGAAAAACTGTTTTTT,CASSEVWGEEKLFF
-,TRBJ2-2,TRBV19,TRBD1,TGTGCCAGTAGTCCCGCAGGGGGCACCGGGGAGCTGTTTTTT,CASSPAGGTGELFF
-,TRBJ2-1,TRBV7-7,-,TGTGCTAGCAGCCCCACGGACAGAGAGGAGCAGTTCTTC,CASSPTDREEQFF
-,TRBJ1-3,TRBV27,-,TGTGCCAGCAGTTCTGGAACTGGAAACACCATATATTTT,CASSSGTGNTIYF
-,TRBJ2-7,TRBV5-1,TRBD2,TGCGCCAGCAGCTTGGGCTCGCGGGGGAGGGCCCCCTCCTACGAGCAGTACTTC,CASSLGSRGRAPSYEQYF
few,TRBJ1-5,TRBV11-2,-,TGTGCCATCCTCCCCAGGGAATGGGGGCAGCCCCAGCATTTT,CAILPREWGQPQHF
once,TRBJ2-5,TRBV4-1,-,TGCGCCAGCAGCCAAGATTTTGGGATACAAGAGACCCAGTACTTC,CASSQDFGIQETQYF
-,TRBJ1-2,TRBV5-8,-,TGTGCCAGCAGCTTGAGGGGGAGGGGAGACGGCTACACCTTC,CASSLRGRGDGYTF
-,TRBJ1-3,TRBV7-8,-,TGTGCCAGCAGCCCAGGGGAAGGGGCTGGAAACACCATATATTTT,CASSPGEGAGNTIYF
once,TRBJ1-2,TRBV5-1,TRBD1,TGCGCCAGCAGCTTGATCCCGGACAGGGAGGACTACACCTTC,CASSLIPDREDYTF
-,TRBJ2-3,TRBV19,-,TGTGCCAGTAGCGCAGATACGCAGTATTTT,CASSADTQYF
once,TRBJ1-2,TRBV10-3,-,TGTGCCATCAGTGAGTCTCCGACTGAAGCTAACTATGGCTACACCTTC,CAISESPTEANYGYTF
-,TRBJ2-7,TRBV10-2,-,TGCGCCAGCAGTGAGTTACTCAACGAGCAGTACTTC,CASSELLNEQYF
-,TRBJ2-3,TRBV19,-,TGTGCCAGTAGCCCCCTAGTTGGTGTAGATACGCAGTATTTT,CASSPLVGVDTQYF
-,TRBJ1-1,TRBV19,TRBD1,TGTGCCACCCGACAGGGATACACTGAAGCTTTCTTT,CATRQGYTEAFF
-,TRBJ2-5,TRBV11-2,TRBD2,TGTGCCAGCCGACTAGCGGGAGTTGAGACCCAGTACTTC,CASRLAGVETQYF
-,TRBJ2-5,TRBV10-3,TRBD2,TGTGCCATCAGTGAGCGGCTAGCGGAACAAGAGACCCAGTACTTC,CAISERLAEQETQYF
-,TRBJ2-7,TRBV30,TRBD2,TGTGCCTGGAGTTGGGCTAGCGGGCTCTACGAGCAGTACTTC,CAWSWASGLYEQYF
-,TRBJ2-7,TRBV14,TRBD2,TGTGCCAGCAGCCGGGGACTAGCGGGAGCCTACGAGCAGTACTTC,CASSRGLAGAYEQYF
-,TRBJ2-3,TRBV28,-,TGTGCCAGCAGTTTGGGGAGTAGCGCAGATACGCAGTATTTT,CASSLGSSADTQYF
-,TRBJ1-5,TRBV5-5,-,TGTGCCAGCAGCTGGGGTGCAGGTGGAAGCAATCAGCCCCAGCATTTT,CASSWGAGGSNQPQHF
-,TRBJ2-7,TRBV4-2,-,TGTGCCACCAGAAACAACTACGAGCAGTACTTC,CATRNNYEQYF
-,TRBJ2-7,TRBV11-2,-,TGTGCCAGCAGCTTAGTGACGGCGACCTCTTACGAGCAGTACTTC,CASSLVTATSYEQYF
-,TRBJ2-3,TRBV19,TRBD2,TGTGCCAGTAGTAGGCTAGCGGGATCAGATACGCAGTATTTT,CASSRLAGSDTQYF
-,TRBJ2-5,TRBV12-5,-,TGTGCTAGTGGTTTGCCCCGCTCTAGTGTCTTGGAGACCCAGTACTTC,CASGLPRSSVLETQYF
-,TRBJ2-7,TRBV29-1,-,TGCAGCGCCCCCGGAGCCACGGACGAGCAGTACTTC,CSAPGATDEQYF
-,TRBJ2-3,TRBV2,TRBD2,TGTGCCAGCAGCCCGGGACTAGATTTAGATACGCAGTATTTT,CASSPGLDLDTQYF
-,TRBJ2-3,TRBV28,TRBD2,TGTGCCAGCAGTCCTAGACTAGCGGGAGAGGGCACAGATACGCAGTATTTT,CASSPRLAGEGTDTQYF
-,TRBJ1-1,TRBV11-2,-,TGTGCCAGCAGCTTGGGACCGAACACTGAAGCTTTCTTT,CASSLGPNTEAFF
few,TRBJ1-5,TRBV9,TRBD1,TGTGCCAGCAGCAACTCCAACCGCTCAGGGGGGAATCAGCCCCAGCATTTT,CASSNSNRSGGNQPQHF
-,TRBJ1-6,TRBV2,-,TGTGCCAGCAGTGAAGGTCGGCAGATAAATTCACCCCTCCACTTT,CASSEGRQINSPLHF
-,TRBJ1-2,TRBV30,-,TGTGCCTGGAGTGTACGACAGGACGGCTACACCTTC,CAWSVRQDGYTF
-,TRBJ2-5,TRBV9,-,TGTGCCAGCAGCGTAGGGGGACAAGAGACCCAGTACTTC,CASSVGGQETQYF
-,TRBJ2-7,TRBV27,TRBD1,TGTGCCAGCAGCCTGGGCAGGGGGCGCGTCCACGAGCAGTACTTC,CASSLGRGRVHEQYF
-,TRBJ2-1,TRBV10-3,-,TGTGCCATCAGAGAGTACAATGAGCAGTTCTTC,CAIREYNEQFF
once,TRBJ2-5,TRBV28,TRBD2,TGTGCCAGCAGTTCGCTAGCGGGCCCGGTCCAAGAGACCCAGTACTTC,CASSSLAGPVQETQYF
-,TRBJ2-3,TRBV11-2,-,TGTGCCAGCAGCCCGAGGGTAGATGGGGCAAATACGCAGTATTTT,CASSPRVDGANTQYF
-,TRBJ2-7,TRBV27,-,TGTGCCAGCAGTTTATCATTGGGTCGCACCTACGAGCAGTACTTC,CASSLSLGRTYEQYF
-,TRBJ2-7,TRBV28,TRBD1,TGTGCCAGCTGGGACAGCTATACGGGGCAGTACTTC,CASWDSYTGQYF
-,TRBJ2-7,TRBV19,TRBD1,TGTGCCAGTAGTGCCGGACAGGCGAGCTACGAGCAGTACTTC,CASSAGQASYEQYF
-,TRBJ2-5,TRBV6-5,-,TGTGCCAGCAGTTCTCAAGAGACCCAGTACTTC,CASSSQETQYF
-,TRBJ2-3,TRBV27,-,TGTGCCAGCAGTTCGACGGTTTCGGGTCCGGCAGATACGCAGTATTTT,CASSSTVSGPADTQYF
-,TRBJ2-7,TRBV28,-,TGTGCCAGCAGTTTACGCGGGAACTCCTACGAGCAGTACTTC,CASSLRGNSYEQYF
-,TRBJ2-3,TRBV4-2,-,TGTGCCAGCAGCCAAGATGACGTTACAGATACGCAGTATTTT,CASSQDDVTDTQYF
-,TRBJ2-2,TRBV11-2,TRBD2,TGTGCCAGCAGCCGAGTTAGCGGGAGGGCCCCCACCGGGGAGCTGTTTTTT,CASSRVSGRAPTGELFF
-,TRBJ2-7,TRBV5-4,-,TGTGCCAGCACTTCCCAGGGTGGAGGCGAGCAGTACTTC,CASTSQGGGEQYF
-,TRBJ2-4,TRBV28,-,TGTGCCAGCAGTGGAGTAGACAGAGTAGCCAAAAACATTCAGTACTTC,CASSGVDRVAKNIQYF
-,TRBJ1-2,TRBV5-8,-,TGTGCCAGCAGCTCATACATATCAGGGCCCCAGAACTATGGCTACACCTTC,CASSSYISGPQNYGYTF
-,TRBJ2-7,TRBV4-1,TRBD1,TGCGCCAGCAGCCAAGTACCGGGACAGAACTACGAGCAGTACTTC,CASSQVPGQNYEQYF